This T cell receptor beta chain was recorded in a study of blood T cell repertoires in COVID-19. Study as a whole: There were acute and convalescent COVID-19 samples, and they came from the United States, Italy and Spain. PBMCs, B-cell-depleted T cells, or T cells were the source of the cDNA or gDNA that made up the material.

Some clones are missing from TCRdb's copy, which holds only in-frame ones; the method was immunoSEQ multiplex PCR. Of over 150,000 clones listed, about 80% were seen once; the top ten hold about 29%. The V end was cut by 5 bases, the J end by 7 bases, with 15 bases between. There are 14 residues in the CDR3. The germline gives CDR1 LNHDA, CDR2 SQIVND (reference sequence). Specimen: peripheral blood. The receptor was isolated from a woman aged 60-75 years with acute or convalescent COVID-19. The chain links TRBV19 to TRBJ1-5; weak D call: TRBD1 (5 bases). The CDR3 region is CASSARDFGQPQHF. For the CDR3, the DNA is TGTGCCAGTAGTGCCCGGGACTTCGGCCAGCCCCAGCATTTT.